This T cell receptor beta chain was captured by sequencing in a study of cytomegalovirus exposure and HLA in healthy donors. Study-level background: Researchers previously reported finding roughly 120 million unique TCR beta sequences from around 200 million T cells. Broader study findings: Equally common other TCR beta chains were less clonally expanded than HLA-associated ones, a later analysis found. CMV serostatus alone was available as immune exposure information.

The PCR made use of 60 Vbeta and 13 Jbeta primers. Libraries were prepared by immunoSEQ multiplex PCR; TCRdb keeps only in-frame clonotypes and omits some of them. The table has 90,000 to 100,000 clones, around 80% seen once. This CDR3 comprises 15 residues. Losses at the gene ends were 3 bases for V and 0 bases for J; bases not matched to a gene: 2. Germline V gives CDR1 SGHTA, CDR2 FQGTGA. Note on this clone: Its antigen is unidentified.

This clonotype originated in a man in his 60s in good health and CMV-seropositive. The specimen was PBMCs. The chain carries TRBV7-3 and TRBJ2-3, with TRBD2 matching 8 bases. The chain's CDR3 is CASSFTSGSTDTQYF. The CDR3 DNA follows: TGTGCCAGCAGCTTCACTAGCGGTAGCACAGATACGCAGTATTTT.